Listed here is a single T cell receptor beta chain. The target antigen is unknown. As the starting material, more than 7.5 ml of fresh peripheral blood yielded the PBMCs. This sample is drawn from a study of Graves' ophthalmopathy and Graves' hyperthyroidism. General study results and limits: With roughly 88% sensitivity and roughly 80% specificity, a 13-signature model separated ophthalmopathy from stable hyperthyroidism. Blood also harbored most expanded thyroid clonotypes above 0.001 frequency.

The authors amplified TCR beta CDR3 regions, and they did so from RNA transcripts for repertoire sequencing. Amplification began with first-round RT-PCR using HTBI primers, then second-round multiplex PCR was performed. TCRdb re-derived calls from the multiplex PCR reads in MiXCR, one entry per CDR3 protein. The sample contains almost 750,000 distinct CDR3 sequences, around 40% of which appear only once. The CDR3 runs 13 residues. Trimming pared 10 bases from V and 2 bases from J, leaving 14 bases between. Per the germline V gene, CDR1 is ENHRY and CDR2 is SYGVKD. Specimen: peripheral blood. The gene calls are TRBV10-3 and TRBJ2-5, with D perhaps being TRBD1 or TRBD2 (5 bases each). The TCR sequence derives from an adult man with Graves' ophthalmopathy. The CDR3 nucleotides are TGTGCCACGGACCCATGGGGGCAAGAGACCCAGTACTTC. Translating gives CATDPWGQETQYF.